This T cell receptor beta chain was sequenced during a study of CD8+ T cells in alopecia areata. Study in general: Treatment with tofacitinib (6 to 18 months) was followed by 6 months off drug.

Treatment described: oral pan-JAK inhibitor, 5-10 mg twice daily. Alopecia areata patients had lesional scalp punch biopsies and peripheral blood taken from them. The CDR3 spans 14 residues. CDR1 is MNHEY, CDR2 SVGAGI, per germline. V lost 7 bases and J lost 0, with 12 bases in between. This clone was picked up a small number of times. cDNA reverse transcribed from extracted RNA served as the sequencing template. The assay was immunoSEQ multiplex PCR, and TCRdb's table has in-frame clones only and misses some. The table shows approximately 7,400 clones, with 64% occurring only once. This receptor was identified in a human donor with alopecia areata. The sample here was skin, taken at week 4, from a patient treated with tofacitinib. The chain couples TRBV6-5 to TRBJ1-1, with a tentative D call TRBD1 (5 bases). The CDR3 reads CASIRDGMNTEAFF. Here the CDR3 DNA reads TGTGCCAGCATCCGGGACGGCATGAACACTGAAGCTTTCTTT.